A selection of T cell receptor beta chains follows, all from one sample in a study of vaccination and CD4 T cells after COVID-19. These receptors are not linked to any known antigen. Each CDR3 protein gets one entry after TCRdb re-called the PCR reads with MiXCR. The data show around 17,000 distinct CDR3 sequences, 60% to 80% seen once. Sequenced sample: CD4+ T cells from blood, cultured in vitro. The source of these receptors is a human donor who had recovered from COVID-19. The CDR3 runs from the conserved cysteine through the conserved F or W. The D gene is left open where the match is weak. Some rows have no size entry. The others give once, few or many, or a class for an expanded clone.

>TRBJ1-2|TRBD1|once|TRBV12-3/TRBV12-4
CASRSIRDSHYGYTF
TGTGCCAGCAGGTCAATCCGGGACAGCCACTATGGCTACACCTTC
>TRBJ2-2|.|.|TRBV29-1
CSVGVPVNTGELFF
TGCAGCGTTGGGGTCCCGGTTAACACCGGGGAGCTGTTTTTT
>TRBJ1-2|.|few|TRBV24-1
CATSERTNYGYTF
TGTGCCACCAGTGAAAGGACTAACTATGGCTACACCTTC
>TRBJ1-2|.|.|TRBV20-1
CSAGGGQRGANYGYTF
TGCAGTGCTGGAGGTGGCCAGAGAGGAGCTAACTATGGCTACACCTTC
>TRBJ1-5|.|.|TRBV20-1
CSAGTQGYSNQPQHF
TGCAGTGCTGGGACTCAAGGGTATAGCAATCAGCCCCAGCATTTT
>TRBJ2-5|TRBD1|.|TRBV7-8
CASSYGTGFGETQYF
TGTGCCAGCAGCTACGGGACAGGGTTCGGGGAGACCCAGTACTTC
>TRBJ2-5|.|.|TRBV19
CASSIAAGLQETQYF
TGTGCCAGTAGTATAGCTGCGGGCCTCCAAGAGACCCAGTACTTC
>TRBJ2-3|.|few|TRBV7-2
CASSLDRTSTDTQYF
TGTGCCAGCAGCTTAGATAGGACTAGCACAGATACGCAGTATTTT
>TRBJ2-5|.|.|TRBV7-2
CASSPEGRQETQYF
TGTGCCAGCAGCCCGGAGGGTCGACAAGAGACCCAGTACTTC
>TRBJ1-5|.|.|TRBV4-1
CASSTPGHSNQPQHF
TGCGCCAGCAGCACTCCGGGACACAGCAATCAGCCCCAGCATTTT
>TRBJ2-6|.|.|TRBV6-5
CASSYRVGGANVLTF
TGTGCCAGCAGTTACCGGGTGGGTGGGGCCAACGTCCTGACTTTC
>TRBJ1-5|.|.|TRBV27
CASSLVQPSLQPQHF
TGTGCCAGCAGTTTAGTACAGCCCTCTCTTCAGCCCCAGCATTTT
>TRBJ1-5|.|few|TRBV20-1
CSAREHSNQPQHF
TGCAGTGCTAGAGAACATAGCAATCAGCCCCAGCATTTT
>TRBJ2-7|.|.|TRBV6-1
CASRRGHSYEQYF
TGTGCCAGCAGACGGGGACATTCCTACGAGCAGTACTTC
>TRBJ2-2|TRBD2|.|TRBV15
CATSTSFRTSGRRGTGELFF
TGTGCCACCAGCACATCCTTCCGGACTAGCGGGAGGCGGGGCACCGGGGAGCTGTTTTTT
>TRBJ2-2|TRBD1|.|TRBV29-1
CSVSHTGTVNTGELFF
TGCAGCGTCAGCCACACCGGGACAGTCAACACCGGGGAGCTGTTTTTT
>TRBJ2-5|TRBD2|.|TRBV6-1
CASRAGLAGAGGQETQYF
TGTGCCAGCAGGGCGGGACTAGCGGGAGCAGGGGGACAAGAGACCCAGTACTTC
>TRBJ2-2|TRBD2|.|TRBV7-9
CASSYLAGGRATGELFF
TGTGCCAGCAGTTATCTAGCGGGGGGGCGTGCCACCGGGGAGCTGTTTTTT
>TRBJ1-2|.|.|TRBV20-1
CSAFRDTQDYGYTF
TGCAGTGCTTTCCGGGACACACAAGACTATGGCTACACCTTC
>TRBJ2-3|TRBD2|few|TRBV15
CATSRDRASGVSTDTQYF
TGTGCCACCAGCAGAGATCGGGCTAGCGGAGTGAGCACAGATACGCAGTATTTT
>TRBJ1-5|.|.|TRBV19
CASSVPGDSNQPQHF
TGTGCCAGTAGTGTCCCCGGGGACAGCAATCAGCCCCAGCATTTT
>TRBJ1-5|TRBD1|few|TRBV19
CASCSGTGAISNQPQHF
TGTGCCAGTTGTTCCGGGACAGGTGCGATTAGCAATCAGCCCCAGCATTTT
>TRBJ1-2|.|.|TRBV4-1
CASSQVGQGSYGYTF
TGCGCCAGCAGCCAAGTAGGGCAGGGAAGCTATGGCTACACCTTC
>TRBJ2-3|.|.|TRBV7-9
CASSLNSRTSTDTQYF
TGTGCCAGCAGCTTAAATAGCAGAACAAGCACAGATACGCAGTATTTT
>TRBJ1-2|.|.|TRBV20-1
CSARSAYGYTF
TGCAGTGCTAGGTCAGCATATGGCTACACCTTC
>TRBJ2-4|TRBD1|once|TRBV20-1
CSPQGAQNIQYF
TGCAGTCCACAGGGGGCACAAAACATTCAGTACTTC
>TRBJ1-6|.|.|TRBV10-3
CAISEGVRDSPLHF
TGTGCCATCAGTGAAGGGGTGAGGGATTCACCCCTCCACTTT
>TRBJ2-5|TRBD1|.|TRBV27
CASSLSTGETQYF
TGTGCCAGCAGTTTATCGACAGGGGAGACCCAGTACTTC
>TRBJ1-5|.|.|TRBV10-3
CAISESRGGNQPQHF
TGTGCCATCAGTGAGTCAAGAGGGGGCAATCAGCCCCAGCATTTT
>TRBJ2-3|TRBD2|few|TRBV10-1
CASSRTSGDTDTQYF
TGCGCCAGCAGTAGGACTAGCGGAGACACAGATACGCAGTATTTT
>TRBJ1-2|.|.|TRBV6-1
CASSEGGLGFYGYTF
TGTGCCAGCAGTGAAGGGGGCCTGGGGTTCTATGGCTACACCTTC
>TRBJ1-1|.|.|TRBV7-2
CASSLSWNTEAFF
TGTGCCAGCAGCTTATCTTGGAACACTGAAGCTTTCTTT
>TRBJ1-1|.|.|TRBV20-1
CSADARGGGTEAFF
TGCAGTGCCGACGCCCGAGGAGGAGGCACTGAAGCTTTCTTT
>TRBJ2-3|TRBD2|.|TRBV7-3
CASSSGRVTDTQYF
TGTGCCAGCAGCAGCGGGAGGGTCACAGATACGCAGTATTTT
>TRBJ2-3|.|few|TRBV6-1
CASKKASWDTQYF
TGTGCCAGTAAGAAGGCTAGCTGGGATACGCAGTATTTT
>TRBJ2-3|.|.|TRBV20-1
CSARRDTQYF
TGCAGTGCTAGGAGGGATACGCAGTATTTT
>TRBJ2-3|TRBD1|.|TRBV6-1
CASSEAGQGTDTQYF
TGTGCCAGCAGTGAAGCCGGACAGGGAACAGATACGCAGTATTTT
>TRBJ2-3|TRBD2|.|TRBV6-1
CASSRGLAGDTQYF
TGTGCCAGCAGCCGCGGACTAGCGGGAGATACGCAGTATTTT
>TRBJ1-5|TRBD1|.|TRBV27
CASSRAGTGERPQHF
TGTGCCAGCAGTCGCGCGGGGACAGGGGAAAGGCCCCAGCATTTT
>TRBJ1-5|.|.|TRBV2
CASSGSTSNQPQHF
TGTGCCAGCAGCGGGAGCACAAGCAATCAGCCCCAGCATTTT
>TRBJ2-3|TRBD2|.|TRBV20-1
CSASGQGGGRSADTQYF
TGCAGTGCTAGCGGCCAAGGCGGCGGGAGGTCGGCAGATACGCAGTATTTT
>TRBJ1-1|.|once|TRBV19
CASSPDWNTEAFF
TGTGCCAGTAGTCCCGACTGGAACACTGAAGCTTTCTTT
>TRBJ1-2|TRBD1|.|TRBV6-1
CASSEDRGLGGYTF
TGTGCCAGCAGTGAAGACAGGGGGCTCGGGGGCTACACCTTC
>TRBJ1-2|.|.|TRBV6-1
CASTKDVGGYGYTF
TGTGCCAGCACCAAGGACGTCGGCGGGTATGGCTACACCTTC
>TRBJ2-2|.|few|TRBV20-1
CSAILQGGGNTGELFF
TGCAGTGCCATTCTTCAGGGAGGGGGGAACACCGGGGAGCTGTTTTTT
>TRBJ1-1|.|.|TRBV20-1
CSSIKNTEAFF
TGCAGTTCAATAAAGAACACTGAAGCTTTCTTT
>TRBJ1-1|.|.|TRBV2
CASSDYENTEAFF
TGTGCCAGCAGTGATTACGAGAACACTGAAGCTTTCTTT
>TRBJ1-4|TRBD1|.|TRBV27
CASRLGQAAGEKLFF
TGTGCCAGCAGACTCGGACAGGCCGCAGGTGAAAAACTGTTTTTT
>TRBJ2-1|.|.|TRBV2
CASSARGDNEQFF
TGTGCCAGCAGTGCCCGAGGGGACAATGAGCAGTTCTTC
>TRBJ1-1|TRBD1|.|TRBV20-1
CSARVFRDRVYNTEAFF
TGCAGTGCTAGAGTGTTCCGGGACAGGGTTTATAACACTGAAGCTTTCTTT